The source of this T cell receptor (beta chain) is a study of T cell repertoires in cytomegalovirus infection (dated by TCRdb to between 2018 and 2020). About the investigation overall: Donor HLA type was relevant to the analysis, as public TCR beta signatures indicated carriage of CMV infection together with the matching HLA type.

CDR1 is given as SEHNR and CDR2 as FQNEAQ, both from the germline V gene (reference sequence). Including the terminal cysteine and phenylalanine, the CDR3 comprises 14 residues. Only CDR3 DNA remains: 42 bases, in frame from the first base. V and J lose 4 bases and 0 bases, and a span of 9 bases separates them. For sequencing, an Illumina HiSeq 1500 was employed. Using fastp trimming at Q25 and MiXCR clonotype assembly, TCRdb reanalyzed the public sequencing data and kept in-frame beta chains. All rows with the same CDR3 protein become a single entry with the most common DNA and genes. This sample lists roughly 230,000 distinct CDR3 sequences; approximately 22% were detected once. Approximately 18% of the sample lies in the top ten. Concerning this clonotype: What antigen it recognizes has not been identified. Qualities for individual bases were not recorded, and no much larger clone is one base off.

General study outcomes and caveats: Cumulative frequency of public TCR beta family members discriminated carriers of CMV infection plus the relevant HLA type in this cohort and an independent roughly 330-donor cohort. The ex vivo response was dominated by HLA-C-restricted CMV-specific TCR beta clonotypes, which also provided the single most frequent clonotype in two of eight donors.

The TCR originated in a human donor in good health (CMV status not recorded). Some clones in this sample may be carry-over from other donors' samples. The sample was CD8+ T cells from PBMCs. This chain is built from TRBV7-9 and TRBJ1-1, with no reliable assignment of the D segment. The nucleotide sequence is given as TGTGCCAGCAGCTCCAACACGGTGAACACTGAAGCTTTCTTT. The resulting protein is CASSSNTVNTEAFF.